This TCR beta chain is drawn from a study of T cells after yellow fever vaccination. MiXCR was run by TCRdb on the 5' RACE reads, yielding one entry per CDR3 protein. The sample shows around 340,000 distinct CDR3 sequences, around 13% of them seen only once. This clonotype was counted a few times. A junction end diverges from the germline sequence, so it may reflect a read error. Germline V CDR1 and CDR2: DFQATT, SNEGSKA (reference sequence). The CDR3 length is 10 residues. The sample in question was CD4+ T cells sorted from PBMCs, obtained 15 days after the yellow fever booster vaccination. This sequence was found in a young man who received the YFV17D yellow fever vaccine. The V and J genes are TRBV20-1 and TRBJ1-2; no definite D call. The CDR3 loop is CSAPTFFSVF. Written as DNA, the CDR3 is TGCAGTGCTCCGACTTTCTTCAGTGTCTTC.